One sample yielded the 17 T cell receptor beta chains listed below, sequenced in a study of T cells expressing NK-cell markers. TCRdb reprocessed the 5' RACE reads, keeping one entry per CDR3 protein, no DNA. The sample includes 5,500 to 8,000 distinct CDR3 sequences. Sequences were obtained from blood T cells: a sorted CD56 or NKG2C T cell subset, CD4+ or CD8+ T cells, or bulk PBMC T cells (not recorded which). These receptors originate from a man aged 18 to 69 in good health.

The CDR3 region is CASSPGLAGGRFHNEQFF. The chain has TRBV19 and TRBJ2-1; the TCRdb D gene call, TRBD2, has no DNA to confirm it. Germline V CDR1 and CDR2: LNHDA, SQIVND (reference sequence). This CDR3 contains 18 residues.

The CDR3 sequence: CASSLPPGYTEAFF. V is TRBV12-3 or TRBV12-4 and J is TRBJ1-1; the D gene TCRdb calls, TRBD1, cannot be checked with no DNA. This CDR3 is 14 amino acids long.

The rearrangement joins TRBV6-4 to TRBJ2-1; no DNA is available, so the TRBD2 call from TCRdb remains unchecked. The CDR3 contains 15 residues. Per the germline V gene, CDR1 is MRHNA and CDR2 is SNTAGT. The chain's CDR3 is CASSSGAGAYNEQFF.

This rearrangement joins TRBV5-1 to TRBJ2-5; the D call of TRBD1 rests on TCRdb alone, since no DNA is present to check it. This CDR3 is 15 amino acids long. Germline-derived CDR1 and CDR2 are SGHRS and YFSETQ. The CDR3 sequence: CASRRQGHSQETQYF.

The chain couples TRBV6-4 to TRBJ1-1; TCRdb reports TRBD1, a call that lacks DNA to check it against. Germline loops: CDR1 MRHNA, CDR2 SNTAGT. The CDR3 has 16 amino acids. The CDR3 loop reads CASSKDRGTANTEAFF.

The rearrangement uses TRBV5-1 and TRBJ2-7; the TCRdb D gene call, TRBD1, has no DNA to confirm it. The CDR3 runs 14 residues. Per the germline V gene, CDR1 is SGHRS and CDR2 is YFSETQ. The CDR3 sequence: CASFRDISSYEQYF. The variable domain in full, with the rest retrieved from reference TRBV5-1 and TRBJ2-7, is KAGVTQTPRYLIKTRGQQVTLSCSPISGHRSVSWYQQTPGQGLQFLFEYFSETQRNKGNFPGRFSGRQFSNSRSEMNVSTLELGDSALYLCASFRDISSYEQYFGPGTRLTVT.

The CDR3 reads CSARGPEPYEQYF. The J gene is TRBJ2-7, the V gene TRBV20-1. The CDR3 is 13 amino acids. The germline CDR1 and CDR2 sequences are DFQATT and SNEGSKA (reference sequence).

J is TRBJ2-1 and V is TRBV3-1; TCRdb indicates TRBD1, and absent DNA this call remains unverified. This CDR3 contains 16 residues. Germline values: CDR1 LGHDT, CDR2 YNNKEL (reference sequence). The CDR3 sequence is CASSAMGASAYNEQFF.

The chain links TRBV3-1 to TRBJ2-4; TCRdb calls TRBD1, which cannot be checked without DNA. The CDR3 consists of 16 residues. From germline, CDR1 is LGHDT and CDR2 YNNKEL (reference sequence). The CDR3 spells CASSQSGGHPKNIQYF. Combining the CDR3 with reference TRBV3-1 and TRBJ2-4 gives the whole variable domain DTAVSQTPKYLVTQMGNDKSIKCEQNLGHDTMYWYKQDSKKFLKIMFSYNNKELIINETVPNRFSPKSPDKAHLNLHINSLELGDSAVYFCASSQSGGHPKNIQYFGAGTRLSVL.

The rearrangement links TRBV30 to TRBJ2-5; absent DNA, TCRdb's TRBD2 call cannot be checked. Germline V gene sequence: CDR1 GTSNPN, CDR2 SVGIG (reference sequence). The CDR3 length is 15 residues. The CDR3 here is CAWSALAGDLETQYF.

The gene calls are TRBV6-4 and TRBJ2-1; the D gene TCRdb calls, TRBD1, cannot be checked with no DNA. The germline V gene encodes CDR1 MRHNA and CDR2 SNTAGT. CDR3 size: 16 residues. CDR3 protein: CASSPTGVRSYNEQFF.

The J gene is TRBJ1-6, the V gene TRBV6-1; TCRdb outputs TRBD1, but without DNA this stays unchecked. This CDR3 has 15 residues. CDR1 and CDR2 from the germline V gene are MNHNS and SASEGT. This chain's CDR3 is CASSRRISRDSPLHF.

This chain uses TRBV15 with TRBJ1-2; TCRdb returns TRBD1, unconfirmable since there is no DNA. The CDR3 totals 16 residues. The germline V gene has CDR1 LNHNV and CDR2 YYDKDF (reference sequence). CDR3 protein: CATSTLPGQGNYGYTF.

V is TRBV12-3 or TRBV12-4 and J is TRBJ1-4; checking the TCRdb D call of TRBD1 is not possible without DNA. The CDR3 consists of 15 residues. CDR3 residues: CASSLGQGGDEKLFF.

The chain joins TRBV12-3 or TRBV12-4 to TRBJ2-3; TCRdb returns TRBD2, unconfirmable since there is no DNA. The CDR3 loop spans 17 amino acids. CDR3 loop: CASSSAPLAGGPDTQYF.

The chain joins TRBV5-8 to TRBJ2-7. CDR1 and CDR2 from the germline V gene are SGHTS and YDEGEE. There are 15 residues in the CDR3. The chain's CDR3 is CASSFRPALGYEQYF.

CDR3 residues: CSAWQGETEAFF. The V call is TRBV20-1, the J call TRBJ1-1; TCRdb indicates TRBD1, and absent DNA this call remains unverified. The germline CDR1 and CDR2 sequences are DFQATT and SNEGSKA (reference sequence). CDR3 length: 12 amino acids.